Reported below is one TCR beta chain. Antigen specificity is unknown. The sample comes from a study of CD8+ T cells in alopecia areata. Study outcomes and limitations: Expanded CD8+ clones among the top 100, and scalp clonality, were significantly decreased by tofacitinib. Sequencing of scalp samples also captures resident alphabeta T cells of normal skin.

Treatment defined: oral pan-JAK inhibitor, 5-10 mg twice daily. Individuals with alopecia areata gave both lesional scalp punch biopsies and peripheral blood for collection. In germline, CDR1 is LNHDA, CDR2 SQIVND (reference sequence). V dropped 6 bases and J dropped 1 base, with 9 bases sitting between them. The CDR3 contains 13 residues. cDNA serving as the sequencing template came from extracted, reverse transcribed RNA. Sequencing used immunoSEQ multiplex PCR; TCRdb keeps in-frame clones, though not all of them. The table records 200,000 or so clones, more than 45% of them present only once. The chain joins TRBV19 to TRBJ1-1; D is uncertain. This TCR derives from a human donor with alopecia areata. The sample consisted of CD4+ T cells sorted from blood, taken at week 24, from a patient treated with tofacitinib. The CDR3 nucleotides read TGTGCCAGTAGCGTGTATGGGAACACTGAAGCTTTCTTT. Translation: CASSVYGNTEAFF.